The entry below gives a single T cell receptor beta chain sequence along with its context. Its antigen target is currently unknown. Nothing much larger sits one base from this clone, and base qualities are not available. The entire amount of isolated RNA was reverse transcribed using the High Capacity cDNA Reverse Transcription Kit, so the sequenced TCRB transcripts were expressed ones. Naive, central memory and regulatory T cell samples underwent deep immunoSEQ sequencing, averaging around 4 million total reads per sample. After sorted cells were lysed in RLT buffer, RNA was extracted with DNase-treated RNeasy Micro or Mini kits, with the choice depending on cell number. Each cell subset was processed separately to prevent cross-contamination, with patient and healthy donor samples processed together. Using the immunoSEQ multiplex PCR, TCRB sequences were amplified from cDNA into 87-bp fragments spanning the CDR3 region. Amplicons were sequenced on the Illumina HiSeq platform. In the paper's pipeline: PCR bias was corrected computationally using synthetic template baselines, and reads within Hamming distance 2 were collapsed, with unmergeable singletons discarded. Reads were aligned against IMGT so that V, D and J genes, CDR3 length and insertions or deletions at six rearrangement sites could be assigned. Clonotype counts were normalized to sorted cell number within each subset before computing true diversity and Gini coefficients with the tcR R package. Repertoire sharing was quantified using the overlap coefficient calculated on TCRB nucleotide sequences. Out-of-frame TCRB sequences from naive cells were analyzed to stand in for the pre-selection repertoire. TCRdb obtained this table from immuneACCESS and retained in-frame rearrangements with V and J assigned. These tables miss some clones; where compared with another copy, unresolved V genes account for less than half of the shortfall, and the remainder is unexplained. The V and J calls and clone size come from that table; D and trimming were worked out from the DNA. The sample contains nearly 250,000 clones, around 68% of them found a single time. The ten largest clonotypes hold about 0.05% of the sample.

Each donor gave one peripheral blood draw, approximately 100 mL on average, collected into heparinised tubes. A BD FACSAria II was used to sort naive, central memory, regulatory and stem cell-like memory CD4+ T cells with a panel that included CD45RO, CCR7, CD25, CD127, CD95 and CD27. Purity was above 98% for every sorted population. PBMCs were separated immediately by Lymphoprep density gradient centrifugation and were stained directly, without being cultured. Samples were stained and sorted in pairs, with one healthy donor and one patient per experiment, so that batch effects were minimized. For CDR1 and CDR2, the germline V gene (reference sequence) lists GTSNPN and SVGIG. The CDR3 goes from the cysteine to the phenylalanine over 14 residues. The sequence is cut down to CDR3 DNA, 42 bases in frame from base 1. The V and J ends are trimmed by 4 bases and 3 bases, leaving 10 bases between them. This entry belongs to a study of beta chain features in type 1 diabetes (dated by TCRdb to the late 2010s). Study-wide context: No differences in mean age, gender distribution, total cell number or subset yield were found between patients and healthy donors. In the study, recently diagnosed type 1 diabetes patients and matched healthy donors were compared on the TCRB repertoires of their sorted circulating CD4+ T cell subsets. A total of 85 million to 110 million sorted cells were examined across all samples, and RNA yield correlated strongly with the number of cells per subset. Regulatory and stem cell-like memory subsets were obtained from only 8 patients and about eight healthy donors, while naive and central memory subsets were obtained from all 30 or so donors.

What the research found in general, with its limitations: At VDJ recombination sites, type 1 diabetes patients had fewer insertions and more deleted nucleotides, which implies abnormalities in thymic rearrangement. Only small numbers of individuals were included in the HLA sub-analyses, which left unresolved whether HLA type had any influence on TCRB rearrangement. Naive, central memory and regulatory TCRB repertoires appeared to be more similar among patients than among healthy donors. Because cDNA was sequenced instead of genomic DNA, activated cells with high expression could be over-represented, although the groups did not differ in activation or CD3 levels. Type 1 diabetes patients showed a moderate but significant shortening of TCRB CDR3 length in all four CD4+ subsets. Shorter templates might be favored by PCR, yet because patient and control samples were amplified and corrected together, any such skew would affect both groups equally.

The specimen sequenced was naive CD4+ T cells from blood. Explained via the paper, the cell subset or site label denotes: true naive CD4+ T cells. The sequence links TRBV30 to TRBJ2-6; a tentative D match to TRBD1 spans 5 bases. The sequence derives from a man under 40 in good health. The DNA is TGTGCCTGGACCAGGGCAGGTGGGGCCAACGTCCTGACTTTC. This sequence encodes CAWTRAGGANVLTF.